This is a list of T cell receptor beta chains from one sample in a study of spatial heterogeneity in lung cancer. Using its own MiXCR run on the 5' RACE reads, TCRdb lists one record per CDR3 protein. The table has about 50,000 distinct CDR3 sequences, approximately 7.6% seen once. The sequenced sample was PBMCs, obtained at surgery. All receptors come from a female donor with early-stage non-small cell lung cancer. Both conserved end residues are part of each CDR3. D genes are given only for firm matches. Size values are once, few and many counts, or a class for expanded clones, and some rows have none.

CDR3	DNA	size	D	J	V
CASSSLQGARGYTF	TGTGCCAGCAGCTCTTTACAGGGGGCACGTGGCTACACCTTC	many	TRBD1	TRBJ1-2	TRBV7-2
CSARTGGFTDTQYF	TGCAGTGCTAGGACAGGAGGATTCACAGATACGCAGTATTTT	many	-	TRBJ2-3	TRBV20-1
CSARDRWNEQFF	TGCAGTGCTAGAGACAGGTGGAATGAGCAGTTCTTC	many	-	TRBJ2-1	TRBV20-1
CAISEGTGGQETQYF	TGTGCCATCAGTGAGGGGACAGGGGGCCAAGAGACCCAGTACTTC	-	TRBD1	TRBJ2-5	TRBV10-3
CASSSGQGNQPQHF	TGTGCCAGCAGTTCGGGACAGGGGAATCAGCCCCAGCATTTT	many	TRBD1	TRBJ1-5	TRBV12-3/TRBV12-4
CSARDVGRTKRGDTQYF	TGCAGTGCTAGAGATGTCGGGCGGACTAAGCGGGGAGATACGCAGTATTTT	many	TRBD2	TRBJ2-3	TRBV20-1
CSVQRSTDTQYF	TGCAGCGTTCAGCGTAGCACAGATACGCAGTATTTT	few	-	TRBJ2-3	TRBV29-1
CASRPTGRQLYGYTF	TGTGCCAGCAGGCCGACAGGGCGCCAACTCTATGGCTACACCTTC	few	TRBD1	TRBJ1-2	TRBV27
CSALRTGTAEAFF	TGCAGTGCTCTCCGCACCGGGACAGCAGAAGCTTTCTTT	many	TRBD1	TRBJ1-1	TRBV20-1
CASSPGPGGTQYF	TGTGCCAGCAGCCCCGGACCGGGTGGAACGCAGTATTTT	-	-	TRBJ2-3	TRBV7-8
CSASPWGLGEQYF	TGCAGTGCTAGTCCCTGGGGGTTAGGCGAGCAGTACTTC	-	-	TRBJ2-7	TRBV20-1
CASSLAGGGGPLNEQFF	TGTGCCAGCAGCTTAGCAGGCGGCGGGGGGCCCTTGAATGAGCAGTTCTTC	few	TRBD2	TRBJ2-1	TRBV7-9
CAAGGGSGYTF	TGTGCCGCAGGGGGGGGCAGCGGCTACACCTTC	-	TRBD1	TRBJ1-2	TRBV6-5
CASSIVGGTGELFF	TGTGCCAGTAGTATAGTTGGCGGGACCGGGGAGCTGTTTTTT	many	-	TRBJ2-2	TRBV19
CASSRPTGPTGNTIYF	TGTGCCAGCAGTCGTCCGACGGGCCCAACTGGAAACACCATATATTTT	many	-	TRBJ1-3	TRBV6-2/TRBV6-3
CSGGGGANEQFF	TGCAGCGGGGGCGGGGGTGCAAATGAGCAGTTCTTC	-	-	TRBJ2-1	TRBV20-1
CASSQLEGAKNIQYF	TGCGCCAGCAGCCAACTTGAGGGGGCCAAAAACATTCAGTACTTC	-	-	TRBJ2-4	TRBV4-1
CASSFQGVETQYF	TGTGCCAGCAGCTTTCAGGGGGTGGAGACCCAGTACTTC	few	TRBD1	TRBJ2-5	TRBV5-6
CASSLGQPKPYEQYF	TGTGCCAGCAGCTTGGGACAGCCAAAACCTTACGAGCAGTACTTC	many	TRBD1	TRBJ2-7	TRBV7-2